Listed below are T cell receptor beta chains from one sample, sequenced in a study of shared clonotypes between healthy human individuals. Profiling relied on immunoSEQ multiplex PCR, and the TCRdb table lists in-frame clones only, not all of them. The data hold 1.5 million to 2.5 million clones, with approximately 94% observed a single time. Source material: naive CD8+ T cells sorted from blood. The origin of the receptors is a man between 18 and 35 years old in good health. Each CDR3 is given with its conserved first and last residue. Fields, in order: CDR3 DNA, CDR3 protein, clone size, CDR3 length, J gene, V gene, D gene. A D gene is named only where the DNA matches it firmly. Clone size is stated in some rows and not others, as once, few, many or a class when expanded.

DNA: TGTGCCAGCGTGACTTCAGGGGGGGAGCCCGAGCAGTACTTC
CDR3: CASVTSGGEPEQYF
size: NA
length: 14
J: TRBJ2-7
V: TRBV7-9
D: NA

DNA: TGTGCCAGCTCCGGGACTAGCAATGAGCAGTTCTTC
CDR3: CASSGTSNEQFF
size: NA
length: 12
J: TRBJ2-1
V: TRBV18
D: TRBD2

DNA: TGTGCCAGCAGTTACTCTTGGGATCAGCCCCAGCATTTT
CDR3: CASSYSWDQPQHF
size: NA
length: 13
J: TRBJ1-5
V: TRBV6-5
D: NA

DNA: TGTGCCAGCAGTTTACTCCTCGGCCAGGAACCCTACGAGCAGTACTTC
CDR3: CASSLLLGQEPYEQYF
size: NA
length: 16
J: TRBJ2-7
V: TRBV27
D: NA

DNA: TGTGCCAGCATGCTGGACTCCTACGAGCAGTACTTC
CDR3: CASMLDSYEQYF
size: NA
length: 12
J: TRBJ2-7
V: TRBV6-1
D: NA

DNA: TGTGCCAGCTCGAGGCGTGGTATCCAAGAGACCCAGTACTTC
CDR3: CASSRRGIQETQYF
size: NA
length: 14
J: TRBJ2-5
V: TRBV18
D: NA

DNA: TGTGCCAGCAGCTTGGCGCTGGAGAGTCACTATGGCTACACCTTC
CDR3: CASSLALESHYGYTF
size: NA
length: 15
J: TRBJ1-2
V: TRBV5-4
D: NA

DNA: TGTGCCAGCAATACCGGGACCAACTCCTACAATGAGCAGTTCTTC
CDR3: CASNTGTNSYNEQFF
size: NA
length: 15
J: TRBJ2-1
V: TRBV6-6
D: NA

DNA: TGTGCCAGCAGCAGTTCGGTAGATGAGCAGTTCTTC
CDR3: CASSSSVDEQFF
size: NA
length: 12
J: TRBJ2-1
V: TRBV13
D: NA

DNA: TGTGCCAGCAGTTATATGTCGGGAGTTACAGATACGCAGTATTTT
CDR3: CASSYMSGVTDTQYF
size: NA
length: 15
J: TRBJ2-3
V: TRBV6-5
D: NA

DNA: TGTGCCAGCAGCGCACCCCTCGGAGGGCGGGCTTTCTTT
CDR3: CASSAPLGGRAFF
size: once
length: 13
J: TRBJ1-1
V: TRBV7-9
D: NA

DNA: TGTGCCAGCAGCCCCCGGCCGGCCGGACTGGATACGCAGTATTTT
CDR3: CASSPRPAGLDTQYF
size: NA
length: 15
J: TRBJ2-3
V: TRBV13
D: NA